Following are 3 T cell receptor beta chains from one sample sequenced in a study of T cells in Graves' hyperthyroidism and ophthalmopathy (dated by TCRdb to the late 2010s). To prepare the library, multiplex PCR was applied. Sequenced on an Illumina HiSeq 2000. The TCR beta CDR3 regions were amplified from the RNA transcripts. The first round of RT-PCR for the TCR CDR3 was performed with the HTBI primer set and the Qiagen OneStep RT-PCR kit. TCRdb trimmed the raw reads at Q25, called clones with MiXCR and kept productive beta chains. CDR3 protein sequences are deduplicated, and each keeps its most common genes and DNA. The sample yields approximately 700,000 distinct CDR3 sequences; roughly 15% were counted once. 8.4% of the sample rests with the top ten. The sequenced sample consisted of blood. The origin of the receptors is a man between 18 and 35 years old with Graves' hyperthyroidism.

The chain couples TRBV6-1 to TRBJ1-5; D may be TRBD1 (5 bases). Germline CDR1 MNHNS, CDR2 SASEGT. V was cut by 6 bases and J by 7 bases, with 19 bases left in between. The CDR3 covers 15 residues. CDR3 nucleotides: TGTGCCAGCAGGGAAAACCCGGACATAAGACAGCCCCAGCATTTT. This encodes CASRENPDIRQPQHF.

In this sample, this clonotype turned up many times. The rearrangement uses TRBV20-1 and TRBJ2-7; the D gene is possibly TRBD1 (6 bases). The germline V and J ends were trimmed by 2 bases and 2 bases, with 7 bases remaining between them. The CDR3 is 12 amino acids. CDR1 is DFQATT, CDR2 SNEGSKA, per germline (reference sequence). Here the CDR3 reads CSARRDTYEQYF. CDR3 bases: TGCAGTGCTAGACGGGACACCTACGAGCAGTACTTC.

This clonotype showed up just once. The chain combines TRBV9 with TRBJ2-2; D is perhaps TRBD1 (6 bases). This CDR3 has 16 residues. V lost 0 bases, J lost 0 bases, and 9 bases lay in between. The germline CDR1 and CDR2 sequences are SGDLS and YYNGEE. As DNA, the CDR3 is TGTGCCAGCAGCGTAGCGCAGGGGACGAACACCGGGGAGCTGTTTTTT. Translating it yields CASSVAQGTNTGELFF.